The 16 T cell receptor beta chains given below trace back to one sample, sequenced in a study of CD8 T cells in ankylosing spondylitis. Study-wide results and limits: What appeared characteristic of ankylosing spondylitis blood was a TCR beta motif of eight highly homologous variants.

No antigen is known for these receptors. Each CDR3 protein is one row after TCRdb ran MiXCR on the 5' RACE reads. The sample lists about 390,000 distinct CDR3 sequences, 20% to 25% seen once, with about 17% in the top ten. The sequenced material came from blood, either unsorted or a sorted T cell fraction (not recorded which). The receptors were gathered from a male donor with ankylosing spondylitis.

The chain couples TRBV29-1 to TRBJ2-3; D is tentatively TRBD1 or TRBD2 (5 bases each). Trimming removed 3 bases at V and 4 bases at J, with 14 bases between. The CDR3 length is 14 residues. From germline, CDR1 is SQVTM and CDR2 ANQGSEA. The CDR3 coding sequence is TGCAGCGTTGAGAGGGGAAGGGTCGCAGATACGCAGTATTTT. This sequence encodes CSVERGRVADTQYF.

The V call is TRBV29-1, the J call TRBJ2-7; a possible D gene is TRBD1 (6 bases). This CDR3 spans 13 amino acids. From germline, CDR1 is SQVTM and CDR2 ANQGSEA. V was clipped by 6 bases and J by 3 bases, with 15 bases between them. The CDR3 is CSVPELGGYEQYF. The DNA for the CDR3 is TGCAGCGTCCCAGAGCTAGGGGGCTACGAGCAGTACTTC.

This chain links TRBV20-1 with TRBJ2-3; D is unresolved. The CDR3 is 12 residues long. Germline-derived CDR1 and CDR2 are DFQATT and SNEGSKA (reference sequence). Between the trimmed V and J ends, which lost 5 bases and 6 bases, there was a span of 12 bases. The CDR3 protein is CSASDDLDTQYF. The CDR3 DNA follows: TGCAGTGCTTCGGACGACCTGGATACGCAGTATTTT.

The genes are TRBV20-1 and TRBJ2-2; D ambiguous. V lost 6 bases and J 6 bases, leaving 20 bases between the germline ends. Germline loops: CDR1 DFQATT, CDR2 SNEGSKA (reference sequence). The CDR3 covers 15 residues. In nucleotides, the CDR3 is TGCAGTGCAACCCCCCTTTCCTCGCGGTCCGGGGAGCTGTTTTTT. Protein product: CSATPLSSRSGELFF.

V gene TRBV9 combines with J gene TRBJ2-2; D tentatively reads TRBD1 or TRBD2 (5 bases each). V was clipped by 0 bases and J by 7 bases, with 13 bases between them. Germline CDR1 and CDR2: SGDLS and YYNGEE. The CDR3 extends over 15 amino acids. The DNA for the CDR3 is TGTGCCAGCAGCGTAGGGCAGGGAGCGAACGGGGAGCTGTTTTTT. Translated: CASSVGQGANGELFF.

The chain recombines TRBV28 with TRBJ2-4, with 7 bases fitting TRBD2. This CDR3 has 14 residues. Trimming took 6 bases from V and 3 from J; bases not matched to a gene: 5. The V gene's germline CDR1 is MDHEN and CDR2 SYDVKM. In DNA form, the CDR3 reads TGTGCCAGCAGGGGGGGGGTGAGCAAAAACATTCAGTACTTC. Its protein is CASRGGVSKNIQYF.

This clonotype was seen a handful of times. This rearrangement joins TRBV7-2 to TRBJ1-5, with D possibly being TRBD1 (5 bases). CDR3 size: 15 residues. Germline CDR1 reads SGHTA; CDR2 reads FQGNSA. Trimming shortened V by 5 bases and J by 2 bases, and 13 bases separated the two germline ends. CDR3 in DNA: TGTGCCAGCAGCCCGGGGAGGGACGGCAATCAGCCCCAGCATTTT. It is translated as CASSPGRDGNQPQHF.

This clonotype was seen only a few times. The chain has TRBV20-1 and TRBJ1-5; the match to TRBD1 covers 11 bases. The germline V gene encodes CDR1 DFQATT and CDR2 SNEGSKA (reference sequence). The CDR3 consists of 17 residues. The trim removed 4 bases at V and 0 bases at J, leaving 8 bases unmatched. The CDR3 sequence: CSAISGQGAFSNQPQHF. CDR3 DNA sequence: TGCAGTGCTATCTCAGGACAGGGGGCTTTTAGCAATCAGCCCCAGCATTTT.

V and J are TRBV5-1 and TRBJ2-3; 8 positions match TRBD2. The CDR3 length is 16 residues. J lost 0 bases, V lost 0 bases, and 3 bases had no gene match. CDR1 and CDR2 from the germline V gene are SGHRS and YFSETQ. CDR3: CASSLAASGSTDTQYF. The CDR3 DNA is TGCGCCAGCAGCTTGGCTGCTAGCGGGAGCACAGATACGCAGTATTTT.

The rearrangement uses TRBV19 and TRBJ2-2; tentatively, D is TRBD1 or TRBD2 (6 bases each). Germline loops: CDR1 LNHDA, CDR2 SQIVND (reference sequence). There are 16 residues in the CDR3. Trimming left V 3 bases short and J 5 bases short, with 16 bases between. CDR3 DNA: TGTGCCAGTAGTATCAGAGGGGGGCTGAGAACCGGGGAGCTGTTTTTT. It codes for CASSIRGGLRTGELFF. Complete variable domain (other parts from reference TRBV19 and TRBJ2-2): DGGITQSPKYLFRKEGQNVTLSCEQNLNHDAMYWYRQDPGQGLRLIYYSQIVNDFQKGDIAEGYSVSREKKESFPLTVTSAQKNPTAFYLCASSIRGGLRTGELFFGEGSRLTVL.

This sequence joins TRBV7-8 and TRBJ2-7; 8 nucleotides line up with TRBD2. Per germline, CDR1 SGHVS and CDR2 FQNEAQ. This CDR3 has 15 amino acids. Trimming at V came to 5 bases and at J to 1 base, leaving 7 bases not matched to a gene. This chain's CDR3 is CASSPGGPVSYEQYF. DNA of the CDR3: TGTGCCAGCAGCCCGGGAGGGCCGGTATCCTACGAGCAGTACTTC.

This clonotype was seen a few times. CDR3: CASRRERSYNEQFF. The CDR3 DNA is TGTGCCAGCAGACGGGAGCGATCCTACAATGAGCAGTTCTTC. V usage is TRBV12-3 or TRBV12-4 and J usage is TRBJ2-1, with TRBD2 as a possible D gene (6 bases). CDR3 length: 14 amino acids. V was cut by 6 bases and J by 1 base, with 10 bases left in between.

The chain has TRBV12-3 or TRBV12-4 and TRBJ1-2, with TRBD1 identical over 7 bases. This CDR3 has 14 amino acids. The V gene end was trimmed by 6 bases and the J gene end by 2 bases; junction bases not matched to a gene: 6. The CDR3 is CASSTSGGNYGYTF. The CDR3 DNA reads as TGTGCCAGCAGCACCTCAGGGGGAAACTATGGCTACACCTTC.

The genes are TRBV15 and TRBJ2-7; no clear D gene. The CDR3 extends over 12 amino acids. Germline CDR1 reads LNHNV; CDR2 reads YYDKDF (reference sequence). The CDR3 sequence is CAPLGNSYEQYF. In DNA, the CDR3 is TGTGCACCATTGGGCAACTCCTACGAGCAGTACTTC.

This clonotype was observed a handful of times. This CDR3 reads CASRTNYGYTF. In DNA, the CDR3 is TGTGCCAGCAGAACTAACTATGGCTACACCTTC. V and J are TRBV6-6 and TRBJ1-2; D uncertain. Germline lookup yields CDR1 MNHNY and CDR2 SVGAGI (reference sequence). This CDR3 is 11 amino acids long. Deletions cut 6 bases from V and 0 bases from J, with 2 bases between.

This chain links TRBV4-1 with TRBJ2-7; TRBD2 agrees at 9 bases. The CDR3 totals 16 residues. Germline-derived CDR1 and CDR2 are MGHRA and YSYEKL. V was clipped by 0 bases and J by 2 bases; unmatched bases: 5. The CDR3 loop is CASSQDLLAGTYEQYF. In nucleotides, the CDR3 is TGCGCCAGCAGCCAAGATCTCCTAGCGGGAACCTACGAGCAGTACTTC.